One and the same sample provided the 7 T cell receptor beta chains below, sequenced in a study of blood T cells in healthy people across ages. A J-beta primer mix and a sample-barcoded 5' primer were used in a second PCR of roughly 7 to 12 cycles. TCRdb called the 5' RACE reads again in MiXCR, with one record for every CDR3 protein. This table holds roughly 1,500,000 distinct CDR3 sequences, about 35% found once. Sequenced: blood. Receptors originate from a woman aged 25 to 39 in good health.

The chain employs TRBV6-1 and TRBJ1-1; TRBD1 is a possible D gene (5 bases). This CDR3 is 14 amino acids long. The V end lost 3 bases, the J end lost 3 bases, and 11 bases lay between the germline ends. Germline CDR1 and CDR2: MNHNS and SASEGT. As DNA, the CDR3 is TGTGCCAGCAGTGAGAGGGGCTCCGACACTGAAGCTTTCTTT. It codes for CASSERGSDTEAFF.

A note on this clonotype: One junction end does not reproduce the germline sequence, and a read error may be involved. This chain uses TRBV6-1 with TRBJ1-2; D unresolved. This CDR3 comprises 12 residues. From germline, CDR1 is MNHNS and CDR2 SASEGT. CDR3 nucleotides: TGTGTCAGCAGTGATGGCGAGGTCGGCTACACCTTC. It is translated as CVSSDGEVGYTF.

This clonotype was detected many times. The chain uses TRBV20-1 and TRBJ2-5; TRBD1 matches 9 bases. The CDR3 has 13 amino acids. V dropped 6 bases and J dropped 4; count of bases not matched to a gene: 6. Looked up from germline, CDR1 is DFQATT and CDR2 is SNEGSKA (reference sequence). CDR3 sequence reads: CSAEYRGLETQYF. CDR3 DNA sequence: TGCAGTGCGGAGTACAGGGGGCTAGAGACCCAGTACTTC.

About this clonotype itself: A much larger clone differs from this one at a single base, so this may be a read error. Without the conserved terminal phenylalanine or tryptophan, this CDR3 likely stems from a read error. J is TRBJ2-5 and V is TRBV29-1; 8 bases are shared with TRBD2. The CDR3 covers 12 residues. The germline gives CDR1 SQVTM, CDR2 ANQGSEA. The junction had 2 bases not matched to a gene; V was cut back by 5 bases and J by 3 bases. The CDR3 coding sequence is TGCAGCGTTCTGGGACTAGAAGAGACCCAGTACTAC. Amino acid sequence: CSVLGLEETQYY.

V gene TRBV5-1 combines with J gene TRBJ2-7; tentatively, D is TRBD1 or TRBD2 (5 bases each). The CDR3 is made up of 15 amino acids. Trimming removed 6 bases at V and 3 bases at J, with 19 bases between. Germline V gene data show CDR1 as SGHRS and CDR2 as YFSETQ. CDR3 nucleotides: TGCGCCAGCACCAAATTCGGGACCAATGACTACGAGCAGTACTTC. Protein product: CASTKFGTNDYEQYF.

The V gene is TRBV5-1, the J gene TRBJ1-5, with 10 bases aligning to TRBD1. Looked up from germline, CDR1 is SGHRS and CDR2 is YFSETQ. This CDR3 contains 16 residues. V dropped 0 bases and J dropped 2; count of bases not matched to a gene: 2. The CDR3 loop is CASSLAGTGGNQPQHF. The CDR3 nucleotides are TGCGCCAGCAGCTTGGCCGGGACAGGGGGCAATCAGCCCCAGCATTTT.

This chain uses TRBV2 with TRBJ1-2; 7 bases are shared with TRBD1. Germline CDR1 and CDR2: SNHLY and FYNNEI. CDR3 size: 14 residues. With 2 bases clipped from V and 8 bases from J, the junction kept 8 bases outside the gene matches. The CDR3 DNA reads as TGTGCCAGCAGTGAAACGCTTAACAGGGGCGGCTACACCTTC. It translates to CASSETLNRGGYTF. The variable domain in full, completed from reference TRBV2 and TRBJ1-2, reads EPEVTQTPSHQVTQMGQEVILRCVPISNHLYFYWYRQILGQKVEFLVSFYNNEISEKSEIFDDQFSVERPDGSNFTLKIRSTKLEDSAMYFCASSETLNRGGYTFGSGTRLTVV.